This T cell receptor (beta chain) was identified in a study (dated by TCRdb to 2015 to 2017). Some background on the complete study: The study examined whether tumor-infiltrating Tregs in breast cancer are drawn from blood Tregs or arise in situ by conversion from other CD4+ T cell subsets. The investigation overall reported the following: Rather than covering whole repertoires, validation in the larger cohort was restricted to a single TCR beta V-J rearrangement. Tumor memory CD4+ T cell TCR gene usage was found to cluster with blood and lymph node memory CD4+ cells and with lymph node naive CD4+ cells. The greatest overlap of tumor-infiltrating Treg TCR alpha and beta sequences was observed with tumor naive CD4+ T cells, followed by blood naive CD4+ T cells.

On this clonotype itself: Its antigen is still unknown. Within one base of it there is no much larger clone, and no base qualities were kept.

Tregs were isolated as CD4+CD25+CD127-/low cells. Tregs, naive and memory CD4+ T cells from tumor, blood and ipsilateral draining lymph nodes of a handful of breast cancer patients underwent full-length TCR alpha and beta sequencing. Tumor tissue and lymph nodes obtained from ipsilateral axillary dissection were perfused with PBS, minced and then digested with collagenase I and hyaluronidase. A purity exceeding 90% was confirmed by FACS for the sorted cell populations. Full-length TCR variable regions were amplified by 5' RACE PCR with constant-region reverse primers, followed by semi-nested PCR with Nested Universal Primer A. The ReliaPrep RNA Cell Miniprep System was used to extract total RNA, which was then reverse transcribed into 5'RACE-ready cDNA with the SMARTer RACE 5'/3' Kit. An Illumina MiSeq was used to sequence the full-length TCR alpha and beta libraries, which had been barcoded with multiplex adaptors. The paper's processing steps were these. For each of nine subset-tissue groups, sequencing data from the five patients were pooled, and the groups were compared by unsupervised clustering of TCR gene usage. The Morisita-Horn index, with shared sequences weighted by their contribution to each repertoire, was used to calculate repertoire similarity. TCRdb handled the public reads itself, with Q25 trimming in fastp and clone calling in MiXCR, and kept productive beta chains. Every entry covers one CDR3 protein and lists the most common genes and DNA from its rows. TCRdb, rather than the study authors, made the V and J calls. Recorded for this sample are approximately 7,100 distinct CDR3 sequences; around 70% of them occurred a single time. The ten largest clones take up around 4.3% of the sample.

The junction shows trimming of 4 bases on V and 3 bases on J, plus 8 bases between the germline ends. The CDR3 has 13 amino acids, counting the end cysteine and phenylalanine. Just CDR3 DNA is preserved here, 39 bases in frame from base 1. CDR1 is given as SGHRS and CDR2 as YFSETQ, both from the germline V gene. This TCR derives from a female donor with breast cancer. Sequencing was performed on tumor-infiltrating Tregs sorted from the breast tumor. The V and J segments used are TRBV5-1 and TRBJ1-3; tentative D gene TRBD1, with 6 bases matching. This receptor carries the CDR3 CASSQDSGNTIYF. DNA sequence: TGCGCCAGCAGCCAGGACAGTGGAAACACCATATATTTT.